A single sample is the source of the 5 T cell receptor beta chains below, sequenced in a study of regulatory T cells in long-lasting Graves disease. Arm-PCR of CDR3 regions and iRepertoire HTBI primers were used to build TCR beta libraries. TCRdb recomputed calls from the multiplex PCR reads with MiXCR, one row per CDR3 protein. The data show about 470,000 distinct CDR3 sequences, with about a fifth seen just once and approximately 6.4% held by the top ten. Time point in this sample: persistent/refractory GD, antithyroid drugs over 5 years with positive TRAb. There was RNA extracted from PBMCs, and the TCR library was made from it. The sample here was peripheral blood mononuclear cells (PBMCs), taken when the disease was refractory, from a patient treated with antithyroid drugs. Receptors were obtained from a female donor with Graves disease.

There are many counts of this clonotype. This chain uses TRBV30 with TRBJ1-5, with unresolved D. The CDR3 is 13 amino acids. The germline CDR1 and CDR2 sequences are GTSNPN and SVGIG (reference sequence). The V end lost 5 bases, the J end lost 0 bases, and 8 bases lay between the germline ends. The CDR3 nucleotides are TGTGCCTGGGGAAGGTATAGCAATCAGCCCCAGCATTTT. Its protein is CAWGRYSNQPQHF.

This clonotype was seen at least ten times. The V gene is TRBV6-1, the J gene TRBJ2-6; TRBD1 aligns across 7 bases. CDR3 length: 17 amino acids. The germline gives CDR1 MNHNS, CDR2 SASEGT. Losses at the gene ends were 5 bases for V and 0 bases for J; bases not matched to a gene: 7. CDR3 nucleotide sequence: TGTGCCAGCAGTCCCCTTTACAGGGGCTCTGGGGCCAACGTCCTGACTTTC. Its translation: CASSPLYRGSGANVLTF.

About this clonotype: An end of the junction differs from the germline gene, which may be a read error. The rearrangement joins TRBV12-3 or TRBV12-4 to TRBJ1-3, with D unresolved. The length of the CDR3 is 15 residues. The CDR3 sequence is CASSLGTPSGTTIYF. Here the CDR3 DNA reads TGTGCCAGCAGTTTAGGCACACCCTCTGGAACCACCATATATTTT.

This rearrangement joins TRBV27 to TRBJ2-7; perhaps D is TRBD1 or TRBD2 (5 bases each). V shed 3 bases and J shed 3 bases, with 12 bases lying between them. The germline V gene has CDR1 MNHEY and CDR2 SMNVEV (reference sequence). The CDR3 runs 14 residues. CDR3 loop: CASSFRVGDYEQYF. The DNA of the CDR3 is TGTGCCAGCAGTTTTAGGGTGGGGGACTACGAGCAGTACTTC.

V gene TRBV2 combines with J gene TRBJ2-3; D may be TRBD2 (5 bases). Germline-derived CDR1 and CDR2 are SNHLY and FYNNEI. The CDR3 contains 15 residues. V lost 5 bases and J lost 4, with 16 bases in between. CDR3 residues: CASSPSLGEADTQYF. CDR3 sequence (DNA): TGTGCCAGCAGTCCTTCTCTGGGAGAAGCAGATACGCAGTATTTT.